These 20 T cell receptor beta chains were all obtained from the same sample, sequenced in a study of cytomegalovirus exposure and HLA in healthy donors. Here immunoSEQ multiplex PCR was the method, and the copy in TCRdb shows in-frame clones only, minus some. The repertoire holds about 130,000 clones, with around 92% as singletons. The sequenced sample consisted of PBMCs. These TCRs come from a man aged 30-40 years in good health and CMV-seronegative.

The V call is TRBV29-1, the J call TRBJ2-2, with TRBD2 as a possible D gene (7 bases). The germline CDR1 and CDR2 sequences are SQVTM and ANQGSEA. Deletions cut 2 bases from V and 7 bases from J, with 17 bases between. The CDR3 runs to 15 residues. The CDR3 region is CSVELRGAPLGELFF. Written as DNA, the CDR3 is TGCAGCGTTGAACTCCGGGGGGCCCCCCTCGGGGAGCTGTTTTTT.

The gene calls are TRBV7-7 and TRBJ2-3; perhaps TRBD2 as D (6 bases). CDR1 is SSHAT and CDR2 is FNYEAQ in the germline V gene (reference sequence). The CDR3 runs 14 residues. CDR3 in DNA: TGTGCTAGCCAAAAGGGTGGAGGGACAGATACGCAGTATTTT. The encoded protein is CASQKGGGTDTQYF.

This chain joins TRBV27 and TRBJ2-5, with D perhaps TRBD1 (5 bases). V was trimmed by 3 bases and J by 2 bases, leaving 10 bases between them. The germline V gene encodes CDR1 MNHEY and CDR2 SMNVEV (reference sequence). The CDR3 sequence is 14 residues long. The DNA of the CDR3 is TGTGCCAGCAGTTTCTTCGACAGTCAAGAGACCCAGTACTTC. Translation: CASSFFDSQETQYF.

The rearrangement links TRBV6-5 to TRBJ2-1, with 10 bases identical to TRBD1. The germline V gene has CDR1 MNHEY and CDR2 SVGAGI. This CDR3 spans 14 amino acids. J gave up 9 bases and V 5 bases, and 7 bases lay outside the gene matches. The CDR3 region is CASSLGTGEGEQFF. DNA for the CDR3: TGTGCCAGCAGTCTCGGGACAGGGGAAGGTGAGCAGTTCTTC.

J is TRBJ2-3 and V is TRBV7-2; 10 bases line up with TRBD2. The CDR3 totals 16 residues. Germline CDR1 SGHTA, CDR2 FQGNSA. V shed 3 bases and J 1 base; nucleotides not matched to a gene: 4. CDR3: CASSLDLAGGTDTQYF. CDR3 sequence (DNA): TGTGCCAGCAGCTTGGACCTAGCGGGGGGCACAGATACGCAGTATTTT.

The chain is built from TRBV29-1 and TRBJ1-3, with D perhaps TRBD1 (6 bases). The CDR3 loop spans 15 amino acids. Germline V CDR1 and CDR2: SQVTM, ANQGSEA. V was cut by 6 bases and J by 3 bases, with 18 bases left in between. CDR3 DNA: TGCAGCGTGAGAGGGGGGGTAATCGATGGAAACACCATATATTTT. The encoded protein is CSVRGGVIDGNTIYF.

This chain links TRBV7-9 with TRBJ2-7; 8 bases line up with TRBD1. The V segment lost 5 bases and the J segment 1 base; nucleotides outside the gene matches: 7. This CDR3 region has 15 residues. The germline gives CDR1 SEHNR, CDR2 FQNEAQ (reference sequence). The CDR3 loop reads CASSPGTGPSYEQYF. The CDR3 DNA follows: TGTGCCAGCAGCCCTGGGACAGGCCCTTCCTACGAGCAGTACTTC.

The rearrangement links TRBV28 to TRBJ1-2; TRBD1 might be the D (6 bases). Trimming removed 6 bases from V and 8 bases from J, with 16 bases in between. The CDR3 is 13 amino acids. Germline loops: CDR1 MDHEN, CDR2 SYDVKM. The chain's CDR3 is CASRFSGGHGYTF. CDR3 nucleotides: TGTGCCAGCAGATTTTCGGGGGGGCACGGCTACACCTTC.

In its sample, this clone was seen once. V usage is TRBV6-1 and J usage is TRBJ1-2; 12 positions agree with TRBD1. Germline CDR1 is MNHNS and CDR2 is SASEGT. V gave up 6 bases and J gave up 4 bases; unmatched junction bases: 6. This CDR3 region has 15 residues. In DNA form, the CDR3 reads TGTGCCAGCAGCAGGGGGACAGGGGGCCTCTATGGCTACACCTTC. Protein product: CASSRGTGGLYGYTF.

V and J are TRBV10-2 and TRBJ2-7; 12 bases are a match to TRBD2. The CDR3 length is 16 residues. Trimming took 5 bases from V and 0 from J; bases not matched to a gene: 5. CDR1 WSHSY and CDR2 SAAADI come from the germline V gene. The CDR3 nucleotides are TGCGCCAGCAGTCGACTAGCGGGGGACCACTCCTACGAGCAGTACTTC. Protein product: CASSRLAGDHSYEQYF.

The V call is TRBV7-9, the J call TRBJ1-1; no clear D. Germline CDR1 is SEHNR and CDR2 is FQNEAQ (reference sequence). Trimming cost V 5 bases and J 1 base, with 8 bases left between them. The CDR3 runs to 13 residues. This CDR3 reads CASSLNGNTEAFF. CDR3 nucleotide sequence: TGTGCCAGCAGCCTCAACGGGAACACTGAAGCTTTCTTT.

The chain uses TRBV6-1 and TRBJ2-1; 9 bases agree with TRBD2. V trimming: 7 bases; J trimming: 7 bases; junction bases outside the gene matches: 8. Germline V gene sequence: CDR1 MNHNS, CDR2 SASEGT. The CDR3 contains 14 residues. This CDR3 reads CASNEGTSTNEQFF. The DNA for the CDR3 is TGTGCCAGCAACGAAGGGACTAGCACGAATGAGCAGTTCTTC.

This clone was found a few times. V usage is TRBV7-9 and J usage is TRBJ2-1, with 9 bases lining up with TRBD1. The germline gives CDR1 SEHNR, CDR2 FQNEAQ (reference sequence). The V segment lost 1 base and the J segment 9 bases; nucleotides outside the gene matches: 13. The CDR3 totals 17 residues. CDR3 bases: TGTGCCAGCAGCTTAGGTGTATTACAGGGGGCGTCTATTGAGCAGTTCTTC. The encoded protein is CASSLGVLQGASIEQFF.

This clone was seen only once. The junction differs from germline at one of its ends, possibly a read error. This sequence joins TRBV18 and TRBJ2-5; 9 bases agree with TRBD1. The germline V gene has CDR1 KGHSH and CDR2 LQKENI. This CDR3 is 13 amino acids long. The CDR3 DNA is TGTGCCAGTTCACAGGGGGCGAAAGAGACCCAGTACTTC. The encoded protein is CASSQGAKETQYF.

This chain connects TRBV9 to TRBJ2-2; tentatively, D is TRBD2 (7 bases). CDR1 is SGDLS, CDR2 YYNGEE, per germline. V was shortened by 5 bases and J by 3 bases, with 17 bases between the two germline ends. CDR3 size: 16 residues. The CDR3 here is CASSPRGDTYTGELFF. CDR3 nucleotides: TGTGCCAGCAGTCCTCGGGGGGACACATACACCGGGGAGCTGTTTTTT.

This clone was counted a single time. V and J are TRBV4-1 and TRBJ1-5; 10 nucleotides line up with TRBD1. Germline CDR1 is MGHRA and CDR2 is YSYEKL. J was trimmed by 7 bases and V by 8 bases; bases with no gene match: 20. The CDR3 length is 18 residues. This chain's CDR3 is CASGRQGAAERSFQPQHF. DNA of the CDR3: TGCGCCAGCGGCCGACAGGGGGCCGCTGAACGCTCCTTCCAGCCCCAGCATTTT.

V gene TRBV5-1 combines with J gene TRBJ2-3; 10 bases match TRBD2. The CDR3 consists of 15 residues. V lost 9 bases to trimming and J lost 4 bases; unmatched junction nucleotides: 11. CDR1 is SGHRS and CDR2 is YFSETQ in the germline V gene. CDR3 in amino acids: CATKYGTSAPDTQYF. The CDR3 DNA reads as TGCGCCACCAAATACGGGACTAGCGCTCCAGATACGCAGTATTTT.

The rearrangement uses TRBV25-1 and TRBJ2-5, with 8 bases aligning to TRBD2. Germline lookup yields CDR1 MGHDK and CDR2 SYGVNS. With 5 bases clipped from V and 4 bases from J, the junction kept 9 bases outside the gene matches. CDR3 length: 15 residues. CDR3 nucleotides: TGTGCCAGCAGTCTTCCCCGCGGGGGGCTAGAGACCCAGTACTTC. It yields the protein CASSLPRGGLETQYF.

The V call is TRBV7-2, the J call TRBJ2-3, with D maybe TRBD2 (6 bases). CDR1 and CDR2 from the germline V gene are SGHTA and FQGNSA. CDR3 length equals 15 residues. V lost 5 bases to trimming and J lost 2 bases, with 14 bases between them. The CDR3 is CASSQKRVNTDTQYF. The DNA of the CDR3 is TGTGCCAGCAGCCAGAAGCGGGTGAACACAGATACGCAGTATTTT.

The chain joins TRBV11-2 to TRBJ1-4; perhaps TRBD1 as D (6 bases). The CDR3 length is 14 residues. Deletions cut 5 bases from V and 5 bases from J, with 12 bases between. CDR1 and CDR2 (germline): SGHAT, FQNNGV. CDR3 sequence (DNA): TGTGCCAGCAGCCCCGGACAGCTAAATGAAAAACTGTTTTTT. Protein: CASSPGQLNEKLFF.